This T cell receptor (beta chain) was captured in a study of T cell changes during pregnancy in multiple sclerosis. This CDR3 spans 13 amino acids. Germline V gives CDR1 SGHVS, CDR2 FQNEAQ. Trimming took off 3 bases at V and 2 bases at J, with 5 bases between the two ends. Generated by immunoSEQ multiplex PCR, the TCRdb table keeps only in-frame clones and is missing some. The table shows 30,000 to 40,000 clones, with more than 70% occurring only once. J is TRBJ1-5 and V is TRBV7-8, with D possibly being TRBD1 (5 bases). This receptor was identified in a female donor with multiple sclerosis, enrolled in a pregnancy study. This material consisted of CD8+ T cells from peripheral blood mononuclear cells, taken in the third trimester of pregnancy. The CDR3 spells CASSLTGNQPQHF. In nucleotides, the CDR3 is TGTGCCAGCAGCTTGACAGGCAATCAGCCCCAGCATTTT.